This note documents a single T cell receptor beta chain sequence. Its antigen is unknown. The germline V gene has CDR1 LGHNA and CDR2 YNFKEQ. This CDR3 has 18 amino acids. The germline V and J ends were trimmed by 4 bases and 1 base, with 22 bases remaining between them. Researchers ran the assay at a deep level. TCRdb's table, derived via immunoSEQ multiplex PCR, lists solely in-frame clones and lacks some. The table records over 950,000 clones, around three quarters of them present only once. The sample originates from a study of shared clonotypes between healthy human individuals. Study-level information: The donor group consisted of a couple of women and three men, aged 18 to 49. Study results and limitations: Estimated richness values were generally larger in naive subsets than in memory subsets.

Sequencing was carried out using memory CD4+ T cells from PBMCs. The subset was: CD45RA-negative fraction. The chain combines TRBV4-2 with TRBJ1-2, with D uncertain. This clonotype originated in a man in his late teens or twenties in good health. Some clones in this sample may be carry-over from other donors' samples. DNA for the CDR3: TGTGCCAGCAGCCCTGGAAGTAGTATGAAAGGGCTTAACTATGGCTACACCTTC. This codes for CASSPGSSMKGLNYGYTF.